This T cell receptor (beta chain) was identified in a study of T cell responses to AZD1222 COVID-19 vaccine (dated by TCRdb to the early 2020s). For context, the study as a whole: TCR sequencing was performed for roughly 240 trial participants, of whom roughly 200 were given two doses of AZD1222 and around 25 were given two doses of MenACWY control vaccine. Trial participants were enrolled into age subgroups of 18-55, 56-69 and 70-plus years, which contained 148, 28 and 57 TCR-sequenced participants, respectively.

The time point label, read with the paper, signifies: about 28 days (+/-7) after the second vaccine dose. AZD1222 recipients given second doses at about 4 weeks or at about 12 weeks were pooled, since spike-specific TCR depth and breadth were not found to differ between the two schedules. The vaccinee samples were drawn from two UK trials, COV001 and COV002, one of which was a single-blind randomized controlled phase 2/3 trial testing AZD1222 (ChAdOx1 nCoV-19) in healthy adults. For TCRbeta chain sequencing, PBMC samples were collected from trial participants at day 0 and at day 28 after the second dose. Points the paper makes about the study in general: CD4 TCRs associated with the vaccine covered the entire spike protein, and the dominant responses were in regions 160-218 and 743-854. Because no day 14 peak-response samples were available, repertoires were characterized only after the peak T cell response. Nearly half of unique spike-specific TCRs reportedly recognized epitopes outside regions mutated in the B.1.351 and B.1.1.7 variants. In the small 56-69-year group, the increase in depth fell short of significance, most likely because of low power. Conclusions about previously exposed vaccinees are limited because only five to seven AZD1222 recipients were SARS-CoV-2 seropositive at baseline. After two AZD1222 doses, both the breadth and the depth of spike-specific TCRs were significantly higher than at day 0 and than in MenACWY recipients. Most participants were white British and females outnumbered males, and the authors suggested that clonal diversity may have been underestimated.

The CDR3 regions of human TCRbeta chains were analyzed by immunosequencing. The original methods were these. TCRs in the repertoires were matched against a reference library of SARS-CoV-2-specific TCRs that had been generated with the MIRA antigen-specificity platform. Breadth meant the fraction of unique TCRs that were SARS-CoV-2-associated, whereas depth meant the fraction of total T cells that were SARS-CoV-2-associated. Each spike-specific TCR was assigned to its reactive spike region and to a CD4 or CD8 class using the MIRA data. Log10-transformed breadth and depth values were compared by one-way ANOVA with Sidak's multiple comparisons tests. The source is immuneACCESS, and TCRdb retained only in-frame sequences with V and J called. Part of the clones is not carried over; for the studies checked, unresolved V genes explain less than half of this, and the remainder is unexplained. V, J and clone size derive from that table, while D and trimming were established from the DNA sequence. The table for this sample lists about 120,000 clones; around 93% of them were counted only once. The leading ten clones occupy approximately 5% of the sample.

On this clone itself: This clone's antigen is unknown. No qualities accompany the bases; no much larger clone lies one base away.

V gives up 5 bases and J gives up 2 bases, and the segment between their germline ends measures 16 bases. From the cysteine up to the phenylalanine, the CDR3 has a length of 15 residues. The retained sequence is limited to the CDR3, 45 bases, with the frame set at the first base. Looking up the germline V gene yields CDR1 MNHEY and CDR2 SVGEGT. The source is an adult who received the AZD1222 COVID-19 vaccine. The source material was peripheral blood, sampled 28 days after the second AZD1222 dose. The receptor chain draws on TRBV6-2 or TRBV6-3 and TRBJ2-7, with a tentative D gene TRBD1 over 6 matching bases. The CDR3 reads CASSNTGKPAYEQYF. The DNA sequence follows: TGTGCCAGCAGTAACACAGGGAAGCCGGCCTACGAGCAGTACTTC.